Following are 10 T cell receptor beta chains from one sample sequenced in a study of T cells in Graves' hyperthyroidism and ophthalmopathy. Researchers took RNA transcripts and amplified the TCR beta CDR3 regions from them. Primed by the HTBI set, a first-round RT-PCR was run on the TCR CDR3. TCRdb itself ran the multiplex PCR reads through MiXCR, one entry per CDR3 protein. The profile shows some 740,000 distinct CDR3 sequences, less than 15% of them singletons. Sequencing used blood. These receptors were taken from a woman under 30 with Graves' hyperthyroidism.

As regards this clonotype: This may be a read error: a much more frequent sequence differs by one nucleotide. The rearrangement uses TRBV30 and TRBJ1-2, with D unresolved. Germline V gene lookup returns CDR1 GTSNPN and CDR2 SVGIG (reference sequence). This CDR3 comprises 11 residues. CDR3 residues: CAWGRNYGCTF. In DNA form, the CDR3 reads TGTGCCTGGGGACGGAACTATGGCTGCACCTTC.

This clonotype appeared a few times. The chain uses TRBV9 and TRBJ2-1; D is possibly TRBD2 (6 bases). The length of the CDR3 is 15 residues. The germline V gene has CDR1 SGDLS and CDR2 YYNGEE. Between the trimmed V and J ends, which lost 0 bases and 9 bases, there was a span of 16 bases. As DNA, the CDR3 is TGTGCCAGCAGCGTAGGGAGATTATCGGGAGCTGAGCAGTTCTTC. Translated, it gives CASSVGRLSGAEQFF.

This clonotype was observed a few times. The rearrangement joins TRBV29-1 to TRBJ2-5; D tentatively fits TRBD1 or TRBD2 (5 bases each). Looked up from germline, CDR1 is SQVTM and CDR2 is ANQGSEA. The CDR3 loop spans 15 amino acids. Trimming pared 4 bases from V and 3 bases from J, leaving 18 bases between. The CDR3 sequence is CSVVPGQVWKETQYF. In nucleotides, the CDR3 is TGCAGCGTTGTCCCGGGGCAGGTGTGGAAAGAGACCCAGTACTTC.

In its sample, this clonotype was seen a few times. The chain combines TRBV6-2 or TRBV6-3 with TRBJ2-5; D remains unclear. CDR1 is MNHEY and CDR2 is SVGEGT in the germline V gene. Deletions cut 6 bases from V and 2 bases from J, with 19 bases between. The CDR3 is 16 residues long. In nucleotides, the CDR3 is TGTGCCAGCAGGACCCCGGTTGGACGCAGACAAGAGACCCAGTACTTC. Protein product: CASRTPVGRRQETQYF.

CDR3 DNA sequence: TGTGCCAGTAGTACCCACAGGGGGACGAGGAATCAGCCCCAGCATTTT. Amino acid sequence: CASSTHRGTRNQPQHF. The V and J genes are TRBV19 and TRBJ1-5, with TRBD1 matching over 8 bases. Germline values: CDR1 LNHDA, CDR2 SQIVND (reference sequence). The CDR3 length is 16 residues. With 4 bases clipped from V and 4 bases from J, the junction kept 9 bases outside the gene matches.

The chain uses TRBV7-3 and TRBJ2-1; TRBD2 aligns across 11 bases. Germline-derived CDR1 and CDR2 are SGHTA and FQGTGA. CDR3 length equals 14 residues. The V segment lost 5 bases and the J segment 7 bases; nucleotides outside the gene matches: 4. The DNA of the CDR3 is TGTGCCAGCAGCGTGACTAGCGGGATGAATGAGCAGTTCTTC. Amino acids: CASSVTSGMNEQFF. The entire variable domain, with the rest obtained from reference TRBV7-3 and TRBJ2-1, is as follows: GAGVSQTPSNKVTEKGKYVELRCDPISGHTALYWYRQSLGQGPEFLIYFQGTGAADDSGLPNDRFFAVRPEGSVSTLKIQRTERGDSAVYLCASSVTSGMNEQFFGPGTRLTVL.

V gene TRBV7-3 combines with J gene TRBJ2-1; D perhaps matches TRBD2 (7 bases). The CDR3 is 16 residues long. Germline V CDR1 and CDR2: SGHTA, FQGTGA. V lost 1 base, J lost 5 bases, and 15 bases lay in between. The DNA for the CDR3 is TGTGCCAGCAGCTTAAGGGGGGGCATTGGGAACAATGAGCAGTTCTTC. It encodes CASSLRGGIGNNEQFF.

This clonotype was counted a few times. This chain joins TRBV11-1 and TRBJ2-2; D not resolved. With 3 bases removed from V and 0 bases from J, the gap between germline ends came to 5 bases. Germline V gives CDR1 SGHAT, CDR2 FQDESV (reference sequence). This CDR3 spans 14 amino acids. CDR3 sequence reads: CASSFITNTGELFF. CDR3 bases: TGTGCCAGCAGCTTTATCACGAACACCGGGGAGCTGTTTTTT.

The CDR3 sequence: CASSPGVGRQSPLHF. Here the CDR3 DNA reads TGTGCCAGCAGCCCTGGGGTAGGGAGGCAATCACCCCTCCACTTT. The chain carries TRBV5-5 and TRBJ1-6; no clear D. V dropped 4 bases and J dropped 10 bases, with 18 bases sitting between them. CDR1 and CDR2 (germline): SGHKS, YYEKEE (reference sequence). This CDR3 spans 15 amino acids.

Many counts were recorded for this clonotype. This chain connects TRBV29-1 to TRBJ1-1; D possibly corresponds to TRBD1 (6 bases). Looked up from germline, CDR1 is SQVTM and CDR2 is ANQGSEA. CDR3 length: 12 amino acids. The V and J ends lost 3 bases and 3 bases respectively, with 8 bases between them. This chain's CDR3 is CSVDRGYTEAFF. CDR3 nucleotides: TGCAGCGTTGACAGGGGCTACACTGAAGCTTTCTTT.